The clone carrying this TCR beta chain turned up a few times. This sample was taken from a study of molecular identifiers for immune sequencing clone quantification. CD8+CD4-CCR7+CD45RA+ sorting gave the naive CD8 T cells. TCRdb recomputed calls from the PCR reads with MiXCR, one row per CDR3 protein. The sample consists of approximately 320,000 distinct CDR3 sequences, 24% of them appearing once. What was sequenced was naive CD8+ T cells from blood, with Jurkat cell RNA spiked in. Indicated subset: FACS-sorted CD8+CD4-CCR7+CD45RA+ naive T cells. The source is a human donor in good health. Some libraries in this study had Jurkat cell RNA spiked in.

CDR3 in DNA: TGTGCCAGCAGCTTAGTGGGCGGGTCGACAGACTATGGCTACACCTTC. It translates to CASSLVGGSTDYGYTF. The genes are TRBV7-9 and TRBJ1-2; possible D gene TRBD1, 5 bases. The CDR3 covers 16 residues. The germline gives CDR1 SEHNR, CDR2 FQNEAQ (reference sequence). Trimming removed 1 base from V and 3 bases from J, with 15 bases in between.